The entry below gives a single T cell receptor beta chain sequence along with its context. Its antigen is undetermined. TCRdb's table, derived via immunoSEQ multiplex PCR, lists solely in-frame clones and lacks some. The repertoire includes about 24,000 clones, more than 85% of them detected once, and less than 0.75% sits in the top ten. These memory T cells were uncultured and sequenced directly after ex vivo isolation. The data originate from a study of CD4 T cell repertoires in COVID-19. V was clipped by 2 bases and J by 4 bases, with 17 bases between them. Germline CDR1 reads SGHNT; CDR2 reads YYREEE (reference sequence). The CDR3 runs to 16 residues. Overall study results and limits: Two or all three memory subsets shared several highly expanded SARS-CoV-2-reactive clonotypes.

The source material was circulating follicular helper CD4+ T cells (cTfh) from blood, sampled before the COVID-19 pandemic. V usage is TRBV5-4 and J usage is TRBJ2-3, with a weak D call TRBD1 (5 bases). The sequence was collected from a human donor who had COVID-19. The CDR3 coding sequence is TGTGCCAGCAGCTTTAGGTTGTCAGGGTTGGCAGATACGCAGTATTTT. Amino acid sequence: CASSFRLSGLADTQYF.